The following is a TCR beta chain sequence with its context. CDR3 length: 15 amino acids. The V gene's germline CDR1 is SGDLS and CDR2 YYNGEE. V was clipped by 3 bases and J by 0 bases, with 10 bases between them. This record comes from a study of blood T cell repertoires in COVID-19. Study at large: Both acute and convalescent COVID-19 samples were obtained from the United States, Italy and Spain. From T cells, B-cell-depleted T cells, or PBMCs came the material, which was cDNA or gDNA.

As processed by the authors: Estimates of nucleated cell counts were drawn from the amplification of reference gene primers. Measured with immunoSEQ multiplex PCR; TCRdb has only the in-frame clones, and not every one. Clone size and V and J calls were adopted from that table, with D and trimming inferred from the DNA. The sample carries about 160,000 clones, approximately 90% recorded once. Those enrolled in Seattle joined during active infection and were followed longitudinally afterward. Source material: peripheral blood. V and J are TRBV9 and TRBJ1-3, with a weak D call TRBD1 (6 bases). The source of this sequence is a woman in her seventies with COVID-19, enrolled during active disease. This CDR3 is CASSAQTGSGNTIYF. CDR3 coding DNA: TGTGCCAGCAGCGCCCAGACAGGCTCTGGAAACACCATATATTTT.